This T cell receptor beta chain was found in a study of T cell repertoires in cytomegalovirus infection. Study-level background: Based on public TCR beta signatures, there were indications of CMV infection and of a matching HLA type.

The germline V and J ends were trimmed by 6 bases and 9 bases, with 9 bases remaining between them. Germline lookup yields CDR1 SNHLY and CDR2 FYNNEI. There are 12 residues in the CDR3. This clonotype has ten or more counts. Its target is not known. TCRdb re-analysed the reads in MiXCR, keeping a single row per CDR3 protein. The data show hundreds of thousands of distinct CDR3 sequences, 15% to 20% seen once. Study-level findings and limits: Predominance within the ex vivo response was attributable to HLA-C-restricted CMV-specific TCR beta clonotypes.

This sequence was found in a human donor in good health (CMV status not recorded). Some clones in this sample may be carry-over from other donors' samples. V is TRBV2 and J is TRBJ1-6; D might be TRBD1 (5 bases). Sequencing was carried out using PBMCs. The chain's CDR3 is CASRGTGSPLHF. CDR3 in DNA: TGTGCCAGCAGGGGGACGGGTTCACCCCTCCACTTT. The variable domain in full, completed from reference TRBV2 and TRBJ1-6, reads EPEVTQTPSHQVTQMGQEVILRCVPISNHLYFYWYRQILGQKVEFLVSFYNNEISEKSEIFDDQFSVERPDGSNFTLKIRSTKLEDSAMYFCASRGTGSPLHFGNGTRLTVT.